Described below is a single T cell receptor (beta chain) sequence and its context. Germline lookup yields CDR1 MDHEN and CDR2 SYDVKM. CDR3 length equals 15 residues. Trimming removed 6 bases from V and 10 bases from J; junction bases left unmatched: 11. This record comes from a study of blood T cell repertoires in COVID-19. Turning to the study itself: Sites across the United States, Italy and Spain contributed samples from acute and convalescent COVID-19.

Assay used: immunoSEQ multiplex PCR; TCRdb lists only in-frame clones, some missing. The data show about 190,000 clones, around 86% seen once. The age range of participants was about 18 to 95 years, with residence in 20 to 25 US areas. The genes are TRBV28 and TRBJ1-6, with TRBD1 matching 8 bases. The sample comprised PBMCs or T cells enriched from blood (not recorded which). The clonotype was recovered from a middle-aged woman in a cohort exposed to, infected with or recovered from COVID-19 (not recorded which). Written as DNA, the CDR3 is TGTGCCAGCAGCCTTGACGGACAGGGCCGGTCACCCCTCCACTTT. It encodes CASSLDGQGRSPLHF. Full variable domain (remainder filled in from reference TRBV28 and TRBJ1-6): DVKVTQSSRYLVKRTGEKVFLECVQDMDHENMFWYRQDPGLGLRLIYFSYDVKMKEKGDIPEGYSVSREKKERFSLILESASTNQTSMYLCASSLDGQGRSPLHFGNGTRLTVT.